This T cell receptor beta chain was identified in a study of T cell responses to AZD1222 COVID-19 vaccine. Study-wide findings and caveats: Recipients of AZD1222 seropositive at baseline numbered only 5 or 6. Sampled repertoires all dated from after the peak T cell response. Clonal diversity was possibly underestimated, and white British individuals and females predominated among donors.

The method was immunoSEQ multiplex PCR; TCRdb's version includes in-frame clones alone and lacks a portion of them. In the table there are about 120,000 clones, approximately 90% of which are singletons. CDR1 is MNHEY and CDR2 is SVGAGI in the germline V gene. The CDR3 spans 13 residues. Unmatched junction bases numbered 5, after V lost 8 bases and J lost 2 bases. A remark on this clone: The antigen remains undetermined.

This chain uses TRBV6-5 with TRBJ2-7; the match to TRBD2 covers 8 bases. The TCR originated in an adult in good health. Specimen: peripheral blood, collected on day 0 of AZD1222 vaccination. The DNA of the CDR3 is TGTGCCAGCCGCAGCGGGGGACCCTACGAGCAGTACTTC. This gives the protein CASRSGGPYEQYF.